The clone carrying this TCR beta chain was counted a few times. Its specificity is not known. A TCRbeta library incorporating unique molecular identifiers was prepared. Each CDR3 protein gets one entry after TCRdb re-called the PCR reads with MiXCR. The sample lists about 460,000 distinct CDR3 sequences, approximately 10% seen once, with roughly 15% in the top ten. The V end lost 2 bases, the J end lost 7 bases, and 9 bases lay between the germline ends. The V gene's germline CDR1 is SEHNR and CDR2 FQNEAQ (reference sequence). The CDR3 runs to 13 residues. The sample comes from a study of T-cell reconstitution after alpha-beta-depleted transplantation in children. General study points: T cells produced anew were the main source of T-cell counts and diversity one year after transplant. Surviving recipient cells, namely T cells and thymic progenitors, were the source of high day-60 TCRbeta diversity in some patients. Reported findings indicate that, about two months after transplant, alpha-beta T cells came from several hundred expanded clones, which were derived from non-depleted graft cells.

The sequenced sample was PBMCs, mostly from graft donor cells, obtained 180 days after TCRalphabeta/CD19-depleted stem cell transplant. The gene calls are TRBV7-9 and TRBJ2-1; D is undetermined. The origin of this receptor is a female patient under 10 years old who had a stem cell transplant for aplastic anemia, so the T cells may come from the graft donor. Here the CDR3 reads CASSLLTENEQFF. The CDR3 DNA sequence: TGTGCCAGCAGCTTACTTACAGAAAATGAGCAGTTCTTC.